This T cell receptor beta chain was recovered during a study of blood T cell repertoires in COVID-19. Participants' own reports of clinical history determined their cohort assignment. With 4 bases removed from V and 4 bases from J, the gap between germline ends came to 22 bases. Germline lookup yields CDR1 LGHDT and CDR2 YNNKEL (reference sequence). There are 17 residues in the CDR3. Authors' analysis steps: Reference gene primers were amplified, and this amplification served to estimate nucleated cell counts. Some clones are missing from TCRdb's copy, which holds only in-frame ones; the method was immunoSEQ multiplex PCR. For V, J and clone size, that table is used; D and trimming come from the DNA. The sample yields under 450,000 clones, around 86% seen once.

The TCR originated in a woman in her fifties or sixties who had recovered from COVID-19. The chain employs TRBV3-1 (or the pseudogene TRBV3-2) and TRBJ1-1; tentatively, D is TRBD1 (6 bases). The sample comprised PBMCs or T cells enriched from blood (not recorded which). This CDR3 reads CASSPFQGLGKGTEAFF. CDR3 in DNA: TGTGCCAGCAGCCCCTTCCAGGGGCTGGGAAAGGGCACTGAAGCTTTCTTT.